This T cell receptor beta chain derives from a study of T cell responses to AZD1222 COVID-19 vaccine. This clone came up once. Sequencing used immunoSEQ multiplex PCR; TCRdb keeps in-frame clones, though not all of them. The sample holds just over 90,000 clones, 85% to 90% seen once. Germline CDR1 and CDR2: SGHNT and YYREEE (reference sequence). The CDR3 loop spans 13 amino acids. The V gene lost 1 base and the J gene lost 1 base, with 5 bases spanning the gap. V usage is TRBV5-4 and J usage is TRBJ1-1; D is unresolved. This receptor was taken from an adult who received the AZD1222 COVID-19 vaccine. Source: peripheral blood, taken 28 days after the second AZD1222 dose. CDR3 in DNA: TGTGCCAGCAGCTTGTTGGGGAACACTGAAGCTTTCTTT. Translating it yields CASSLLGNTEAFF.